This TCR beta chain appears in the sequencing data of a study of T cell responses to AZD1222 COVID-19 vaccine. The germline gives CDR1 MNHEY, CDR2 SVGAGI. V lost 0 bases to trimming and J lost 3 bases, with 11 bases between them. This CDR3 comprises 15 residues. The protocol was immunoSEQ multiplex PCR, while the TCRdb copy is restricted to in-frame clones and leaves out a portion. The data show about 170,000 clones, roughly 92% seen once. This receptor was identified in an adult in good health. The starting material was peripheral blood, obtained on day 0 of AZD1222 vaccination. The chain combines TRBV6-5 with TRBJ1-1; D is uncertain. CDR3 amino acids: CASSYSGWRDTEAFF. The CDR3 coding sequence is TGTGCCAGCAGTTACTCGGGGTGGAGGGACACTGAAGCTTTCTTT.